This T cell receptor beta chain appears in the sequencing data of a study of T cell responses to AZD1222 COVID-19 vaccine. Per the germline V gene, CDR1 is SGHTA and CDR2 is FQGTGA. The V gene lost 8 bases and the J gene lost 1 base, with 13 bases spanning the gap. CDR3 size: 14 residues. With regard to this clone: Its specificity is unknown.

Findings of the study overall: Unmutated variant regions are reportedly targeted by nearly half of spike-specific TCRs.

Profiled with immunoSEQ multiplex PCR; TCRdb holds only in-frame clones, not every one. This table has some 190,000 clones, roughly nine tenths appearing once. The V and J genes are TRBV7-3 and TRBJ2-3; perhaps TRBD2 as D (7 bases). This sequence was found in an adult who received the AZD1222 COVID-19 vaccine. The sequenced sample was peripheral blood, obtained 28 days after the second AZD1222 dose. CDR3 in DNA: TGTGCCAGCTCCAGGGGAGGGGGCACAGATACGCAGTATTTT. Amino acid sequence: CASSRGGGTDTQYF.